The clone carrying this T cell receptor (beta chain) showed up many times. Its cognate antigen is unknown. The sample is drawn from a study of T cells after yellow fever vaccination. Study in general: Fractions of low cell number were prepared using SMART-Seq v4 Ultra Low Input.

In TCRdb, the 5' RACE reads were re-called with MiXCR into one record per CDR3 protein. The sample yields 300,000 to 400,000 distinct CDR3 sequences, around 13% seen once. CDR3 length: 15 amino acids. The germline gives CDR1 SGHDT, CDR2 YYEEEE. V was cut by 0 bases and J by 2 bases, with 10 bases left in between. General observations from the study: Researchers report a weaker secondary response that nonetheless peaked faster, day 5 versus 15.

The material was CD4+ T cells sorted from PBMCs, obtained 15 days after the yellow fever booster vaccination. This chain uses TRBV5-6 with TRBJ2-3, with a tentative D call TRBD1 (6 bases). The clonotype comes from a man younger than 30 who received the YFV17D yellow fever vaccine. CDR3 nucleotides: TGTGCCAGCAGCTTGGTTGGGGGCCACACAGATACGCAGTATTTT. The encoded protein is CASSLVGGHTDTQYF.